The rows below give T cell receptor beta chains drawn from one sample of a study of blood T cell repertoires in COVID-19. Assay used: immunoSEQ multiplex PCR; TCRdb lists only in-frame clones, some missing. Among about 100,000 clones listed, 80% were seen once. The material sequenced was peripheral blood. These receptors originate from a man aged 65-85 years with active or convalescent COVID-19. Each CDR3 is given with its conserved first and last residue. A D gene is named only where the DNA matches it firmly. Only some rows state a clone size, as once, few, many or a class for expanded clones.

abundance,d_gene,v_gene,j_gene,CDR3nt,CDR3aa
once,TRBD1,TRBV4-2,TRBJ2-2,TGTGCCAGCAGCCAAGATACGGGACAGCAGAACACCGGGGAGCTGTTTTTT,CASSQDTGQQNTGELFF
.,.,TRBV3-1/TRBV3-2,TRBJ2-2,TGTGCCAGCAGCCGGGGGGAGCTGAACACCGGGGAGCTGTTTTTT,CASSRGELNTGELFF
.,.,TRBV7-2,TRBJ1-4,TGTGCCAGCAGCGCGGCGGTCACAACTAATGAAAAACTGTTTTTT,CASSAAVTTNEKLFF
.,.,TRBV4-1,TRBJ2-3,TGCGCCAGCAGCCGGCTGGGACTTACCACAGATACGCAGTATTTT,CASSRLGLTTDTQYF
.,.,TRBV5-6,TRBJ1-1,TGTGCCAGCAGCTTGCCAGGGTTAGGCTTGAACACTGAAGCTTTCTTT,CASSLPGLGLNTEAFF
.,TRBD1,TRBV2,TRBJ2-7,TGTGCCAGCAGCGACGGGGACAGAGTCTCCTACGAGCAGTACTTC,CASSDGDRVSYEQYF
.,TRBD2,TRBV9,TRBJ2-6,TGTGCCAGCAGCGTCTCTCGCACCGGGACTACTAGCTCTGGGGCCAACGTCCTGACTTTC,CASSVSRTGTTSSGANVLTF
.,.,TRBV7-9,TRBJ2-7,TGTGCCAGCAGCTTAGCGCTTTCAGGGACATCCTACGAGCAGTACTTC,CASSLALSGTSYEQYF
.,TRBD1,TRBV7-9,TRBJ1-2,TGTGCCAGCAGCTTAATATTTCCCAGGGGGCTGAACTATGGCTACACCTTC,CASSLIFPRGLNYGYTF
.,TRBD1,TRBV10-2,TRBJ1-4,TGCGCCAGCAGAATAGGACAGGGGGCCATCGATGAAAAACTGTTTTTT,CASRIGQGAIDEKLFF
few,.,TRBV15,TRBJ2-3,TGTGCCACCAGCAGAGATGGAGCTAGCACAGATACGCAGTATTTT,CATSRDGASTDTQYF
few,.,TRBV2,TRBJ1-4,TGTGCCAGCGCCCCAAACCCCAGGAGGCGGACTAATGAAAAACTGTTTTTT,CASAPNPRRRTNEKLFF
few,.,TRBV6-4,TRBJ2-5,TGTGCCAGCAGTGTTCCGCCCTACTGGTCCCTCAGGGTCGGCCAGTACTTC,CASSVPPYWSLRVGQYF
.,TRBD1,TRBV5-1,TRBJ2-7,TGCGCCAGCAGCATTACAGGGGGAAGACAGTACTTC,CASSITGGRQYF
.,TRBD2,TRBV9,TRBJ2-7,TGTGCCAGCAGCGTAGGGGCTAGCGGGACGTCCTACGAGCAGTACTTC,CASSVGASGTSYEQYF
.,.,TRBV27,TRBJ1-2,TGTGCCAGCAGTGGAGCCTATGGCTACACCTTC,CASSGAYGYTF
.,.,TRBV7-9,TRBJ1-2,TGTGCCAGCAGCTTAGCCAACGGCTATGGCTACACCTTC,CASSLANGYGYTF
.,.,TRBV4-3,TRBJ1-2,TGCGCCAGCAGCCAAGACGCAGGACTCTATGGCTACACCTTC,CASSQDAGLYGYTF
.,.,TRBV30,TRBJ1-1,TGTGCCTGTACTTATCCCCACGGGGATGAAGCTTTCTTT,CACTYPHGDEAFF
.,.,TRBV2,TRBJ2-2,TGTGCCAGCACCCTCCTCGGGGAGCTGTTTTTT,CASTLLGELFF
few,.,TRBV9,TRBJ1-1,TGTGCCAGCAGCTTCGGAACAGGGAGGGCAACTGAAGCTTTCTTT,CASSFGTGRATEAFF
.,TRBD2,TRBV11-3,TRBJ2-1,TGTGCCAGCAGCTTTGGCGGGGGGTCAAACAATGAGCAGTTCTTC,CASSFGGGSNNEQFF
.,TRBD1,TRBV18,TRBJ1-4,TGTGCCAGCTCACTTACAGGGGGTAATGAAAAACTGTTTTTT,CASSLTGGNEKLFF
.,TRBD1,TRBV27,TRBJ1-6,TGTGCCAGCAGTCTGGGACAGGGGTTTATTAATTCACCCCTCCACTTT,CASSLGQGFINSPLHF
.,.,TRBV7-6,TRBJ1-5,TGTGCCAGCAGCTTAAGGCGGACAGTGGGCAATCAGCCCCAGCATTTT,CASSLRRTVGNQPQHF
.,.,TRBV3-1/TRBV3-2,TRBJ1-2,TGTGCCAGCAGCCAAGGGCAGGGATATGGCTACACCTTC,CASSQGQGYGYTF
.,TRBD1,TRBV5-4,TRBJ1-2,TGTGCCAGCAGCTGGGATAGAGGACAGGTGGACTACACCTTC,CASSWDRGQVDYTF
few,TRBD1,TRBV7-3,TRBJ2-2,TGTGCCAGCAGCTTAAATCCCGGGACAGGGAGGTACACCGGGGAGCTGTTTTTT,CASSLNPGTGRYTGELFF
.,TRBD2,TRBV7-8,TRBJ2-1,TGTGCCAGCAGCCCCCCCCTTAGGGTAAGCGGGAAGGGATACAATGAGCAGTTCTTC,CASSPPLRVSGKGYNEQFF
.,TRBD2,TRBV7-8,TRBJ2-5,TGTGCCAGCAGCTCCCTCGGGGGGATGGAGACCCAGTACTTC,CASSSLGGMETQYF
.,TRBD1,TRBV7-2,TRBJ2-5,TGTGCCAGCAGCTCCCCCCCGACAGGGGCGGAGACCCAGTACTTC,CASSSPPTGAETQYF